The 31 T cell receptor beta chains listed next were all sequenced from one sample in a study of regulatory T cells in long-lasting Graves disease. HTBI primers from iRepertoire and Arm-PCR of CDR3 regions yielded the TCR beta libraries. TCRdb reprocessed the multiplex PCR reads via MiXCR and lists one record per CDR3 protein. Of 300,000 to 350,000 distinct CDR3 sequences in the sample, roughly 21% were seen once. Time point here: persistent/refractory GD, antithyroid drugs over 5 years with positive TRAb. PBMC RNA served as the TCR library source. This sample comprised peripheral blood mononuclear cells (PBMCs), obtained when the disease was refractory, from a patient treated with antithyroid drugs. The receptors here all came from a female donor with Graves disease.

This clonotype was observed a handful of times. This rearrangement joins TRBV5-1 to TRBJ2-5; TRBD1 agrees at 7 bases. This CDR3 has 15 residues. Looked up from germline, CDR1 is SGHRS and CDR2 is YFSETQ. The V segment lost 3 bases and the J segment 0 bases; nucleotides outside the gene matches: 5. The CDR3 loop is CASSSPDRDQETQYF. The CDR3 bases are TGCGCCAGCAGCTCGCCTGACAGGGACCAAGAGACCCAGTACTTC.

The chain couples TRBV11-2 to TRBJ1-1, with 7 bases matching TRBD1. The CDR3 has 13 amino acids. Germline CDR1 reads SGHAT; CDR2 reads FQNNGV. V lost 1 base, J lost 6 bases, and 2 bases stayed unmatched. The CDR3 coding sequence is TGTGCCAGCAGCTTAGTTCAGGGGGCTGAAGCTTTCTTT. It specifies CASSLVQGAEAFF. Supplemented by reference TRBV11-2 and TRBJ1-1, the full variable domain reads EAGVAQSPRYKIIEKRQSVAFWCNPISGHATLYWYQQILGQGPKLLIQFQNNGVVDDSQLPKDRFSAERLKGVDSTLKIQPAKLEDSAVYLCASSLVQGAEAFFGQGTRLTVV.

The rearrangement joins TRBV5-1 to TRBJ1-2, with TRBD1 matching 7 bases. CDR1 SGHRS and CDR2 YFSETQ come from the germline V gene. This CDR3 is built from 13 residues. V shed 6 bases, J shed 5 bases, and the junction held 7 bases outside the gene matches. CDR3 residues: CASTDRVGYGYTF. DNA for the CDR3: TGCGCCAGCACCGACAGGGTTGGGTATGGCTACACCTTC.

The chain joins TRBV7-6 to TRBJ2-7; 11 nucleotides line up with TRBD1. The CDR3 spans 15 residues. Germline V gives CDR1 SGHVS, CDR2 FNYEAQ. J was trimmed by 6 bases and V by 1 base; bases with no gene match: 5. CDR3 nucleotide sequence: TGTGCCAGCAGCTTAGAGGGGACAGGGGGTTCCGAGCAGTACTTC. As protein: CASSLEGTGGSEQYF. Full variable domain (outside the CDR3, taken from reference TRBV7-6 and TRBJ2-7): GAGVSQSPRYKVTKRGQDVALRCDPISGHVSLYWYRQALGQGPEFLTYFNYEAQQDKSGLPNDRFSAERPEGSISTLTIQRTEQRDSAMYRCASSLEGTGGSEQYFGPGTRLTVT.

V gene TRBV6-5 combines with J gene TRBJ2-2, with 7 nucleotides matching TRBD2. J was trimmed by 10 bases and V by 2 bases; bases with no gene match: 4. This CDR3 region has 13 residues. CDR1 is MNHEY, CDR2 SVGAGI, per germline. CDR3 residues: CASSYPTSTELFF. CDR3 coding DNA: TGTGCCAGCAGTTACCCGACTAGCACGGAGCTGTTTTTT.

The V gene is TRBV15, the J gene TRBJ2-4; TRBD1 matches 11 bases. The CDR3 runs 17 residues. Germline V gene lookup returns CDR1 LNHNV and CDR2 YYDKDF (reference sequence). J lost 1 base, V lost 5 bases, and 7 bases had no gene match. CDR3 protein: CATSGTGGLAAKNIQYF. The CDR3 nucleotides read TGTGCCACCAGCGGGACAGGGGGACTTGCGGCCAAAAACATTCAGTACTTC.

CDR3 sequence (DNA): TGTGCCAGTTCCTGGACACGGTCAGCCCAGCATTTT. Translated, it gives CASSWTRSAQHF. The V call is TRBV19, the J call TRBJ1-5, with D possibly being TRBD1 (5 bases). CDR1 is LNHDA, CDR2 SQIVND, per germline (reference sequence). The ends were cut back, 8 bases at V and 11 bases at J, with 16 bases in the middle. This CDR3 has 12 amino acids.

This clonotype has only a few counts. This chain joins TRBV18 and TRBJ1-5; D may be TRBD1 (6 bases). Germline V CDR1 and CDR2: KGHSH, LQKENI. Trimming removed 2 bases at V and 2 bases at J, with 10 bases between. The CDR3 is made up of 15 amino acids. Written as DNA, the CDR3 is TGTGCCAGCTCACCAATCGGACAGCGCAATCAGCCCCAGCATTTT. Translated, it gives CASSPIGQRNQPQHF. The entire variable domain, with the rest obtained from reference TRBV18 and TRBJ1-5, is as follows: NAGVMQNPRHLVRRRGQEARLRCSPMKGHSHVYWYRQLPEEGLKFMVYLQKENIIDESGMPKERFSAEFPKEGPSILRIQQVVRGDSAAYFCASSPIGQRNQPQHFGDGTRLSIL.

V usage is TRBV12-3 or TRBV12-4 and J usage is TRBJ2-6; 11 positions match TRBD1. CDR3 length equals 18 residues. The J segment lost 4 bases and the V segment lost 8 bases, leaving 13 bases of the junction unmatched. Here the CDR3 reads CASSPPGQGDFGANVLTF. CDR3 in DNA: TGTGCCAGCTCACCACCGGGACAGGGGGATTTCGGGGCCAACGTCCTGACTTTC.

This clonotype appeared many times. V and J are TRBV2 and TRBJ1-2; 8 bases are shared with TRBD1. The CDR3 spans 13 residues. V shed 7 bases, J shed 5 bases, and the junction held 6 bases outside the gene matches. Germline CDR1 and CDR2: SNHLY and FYNNEI. The CDR3 region is CASKETGAYGYTF. The CDR3, as DNA: TGTGCCAGCAAAGAGACAGGGGCGTATGGCTACACCTTC.

The V and J genes are TRBV2 and TRBJ1-3, with TRBD1 matching 8 bases. CDR1 SNHLY and CDR2 FYNNEI come from the germline V gene. Trimming at V came to 6 bases and at J to 7 bases, leaving 8 bases not matched to a gene. The CDR3 has 14 amino acids. The CDR3 sequence is CASSGQGIGNTIYF. The CDR3 nucleotides are TGTGCCAGCAGCGGACAGGGTATCGGTAACACCATATATTTT.

V usage is TRBV24-1 and J usage is TRBJ2-7, with D possibly matching TRBD2 (6 bases). This CDR3 is built from 15 residues. Germline assignment: CDR1 KGHDR and CDR2 SFDVKD. Trimming removed 4 bases at V and 1 base at J, with 13 bases between. For the CDR3, the DNA is TGTGCCACCAGTGACTCTCTAGCGTCATCCTACGAGCAGTACTTC. Translating gives CATSDSLASSYEQYF.

There are a few counts of this clonotype. The chain links TRBV20-1 to TRBJ1-1, with 8 nucleotides matching TRBD1. The CDR3 covers 15 residues. Trimming removed 0 bases from V and 1 base from J; junction bases left unmatched: 4. Germline V gene sequence: CDR1 DFQATT, CDR2 SNEGSKA (reference sequence). The CDR3 spells CSARETGAQNTEAFF. CDR3 nucleotide sequence: TGCAGTGCTAGAGAGACAGGGGCTCAGAACACTGAAGCTTTCTTT.

This clonotype was counted at least ten times. V is TRBV11-2 and J is TRBJ1-1; D is unclear. Germline CDR1 is SGHAT and CDR2 is FQNNGV. Deletions cut 3 bases from V and 1 base from J, with 6 bases between. The CDR3 is 13 amino acids. CDR3 residues: CASSFTENTEAFF. CDR3 DNA sequence: TGTGCCAGCAGCTTCACAGAGAACACTGAAGCTTTCTTT.

On this clonotype itself: Possible read error: a much larger clone is one base away. The chain combines TRBV7-2 with TRBJ1-2, with a weak D call TRBD1 (5 bases). The CDR3 is 13 residues long. Per germline, CDR1 SGHTA and CDR2 FQGNSA. The CDR3 DNA sequence: TGTGCCGGCAGCTTAGCAGGGTTCCTTGGCTACACCTTC. This translates into CAGSLAGFLGYTF.

V and J are TRBV6-1 and TRBJ1-1; D call uncertain. Per the germline V gene, CDR1 is MNHNS and CDR2 is SASEGT. Trimming removed 7 bases at V and 5 bases at J, with 8 bases between. The CDR3 loop spans 11 amino acids. CDR3 sequence reads: CASNRGTEAFF. CDR3 nucleotide sequence: TGTGCCAGCAATAGAGGGACTGAAGCTTTCTTT.

Concerning this clonotype: The CDR3 carries no conserved terminal phenylalanine or tryptophan, so it likely arises from a read error. The chain has TRBV28 and TRBJ2-5; 8 bases line up with TRBD2. V lost 5 bases and J lost 5; bases outside the gene matches: 7. CDR3 length: 14 residues. CDR1 MDHEN and CDR2 SYDVKM come from the germline V gene. The CDR3: CASSRTSLWETQYI. The CDR3 DNA follows: TGTGCCAGCAGTAGGACTAGCCTGTGGGAGACCCAGTACATC.

This clonotype was seen many times. This chain joins TRBV24-1 and TRBJ1-2; D is ambiguous. Germline V gives CDR1 KGHDR, CDR2 SFDVKD. This CDR3 is built from 13 residues. Trimming removed 1 base at V and 2 bases at J, with 4 bases between. The CDR3 DNA sequence: TGTGCCACCAGTGATTTTTCAAACTATGGCTACACCTTC. Encoded protein: CATSDFSNYGYTF.

This clonotype was seen ten or more times. The rearrangement uses TRBV6-2 or TRBV6-3 and TRBJ1-1, with D tentatively TRBD1 (6 bases). The CDR3 has 16 residues. V lost 0 bases to trimming and J lost 1 base, with 12 bases between them. CDR1 MNHEY and CDR2 SVGEGT come from the germline V gene. This CDR3 reads CASSYSGGSWNTEAFF. DNA of the CDR3: TGTGCCAGCAGTTACTCGGGGGGCAGTTGGAACACTGAAGCTTTCTTT.

The V gene is TRBV6-1, the J gene TRBJ2-6; D is tentatively TRBD1 or TRBD2 (6 bases each). The germline V gene encodes CDR1 MNHNS and CDR2 SASEGT. CDR3 length: 15 amino acids. The V gene lost 4 bases and the J gene lost 4 bases, with 11 bases spanning the gap. As DNA, the CDR3 is TGTGCCAGCAGTGCTCAAGGGGGGGGGGCCAACGTCCTGACTTTC. It codes for CASSAQGGGANVLTF.

Only a few counts were recorded for this clonotype. The V and J genes are TRBV2 and TRBJ1-3; D not resolved. Germline V gives CDR1 SNHLY, CDR2 FYNNEI. The ends were cut back, 7 bases at V and 0 bases at J, with 19 bases in the middle. The CDR3 sequence is 17 residues long. The CDR3 bases are TGTGCCAGCACCCCCCCTGCCAGGTGGAGCTCTGGAAACACCATATATTTT. It is translated as CASTPPARWSSGNTIYF.

This clonotype has only a few counts. This likely comes from a read error, as the CDR3 has no conserved phenylalanine or tryptophan at its end. This rearrangement joins TRBV7-9 to TRBJ2-7; 7 positions match TRBD1. Looked up from germline, CDR1 is SEHNR and CDR2 is FQNEAQ (reference sequence). The CDR3 sequence is 14 residues long. Trimming at V came to 4 bases and at J to 0 bases, leaving 3 bases not matched to a gene. In nucleotides, the CDR3 is TGTGCCAGCAGCTCCGGGACAGTCTCCTACGAGCAGTACTCC. This gives the protein CASSSGTVSYEQYS.

This clonotype was seen ten or more times. The J gene is TRBJ1-1, the V gene TRBV6-1; TRBD1 agrees at 7 bases. This CDR3 has 13 amino acids. V shed 11 bases and J 0 bases; nucleotides not matched to a gene: 6. Germline loops: CDR1 MNHNS, CDR2 SASEGT. CDR3 protein: CAATRGVNTEAFF. DNA for the CDR3: TGTGCCGCTACCAGGGGGGTGAACACTGAAGCTTTCTTT.

This clonotype was seen a handful of times. Here the CDR3 reads CASSLAEEETQYF. The CDR3, as DNA: TGTGCCAGCAGTTTAGCAGAAGAAGAGACCCAGTACTTC. The V call is TRBV27, the J call TRBJ2-5; D not certain. Germline-derived CDR1 and CDR2 are MNHEY and SMNVEV (reference sequence). Trimming removed 2 bases from V and 3 bases from J, with 7 bases in between. The CDR3 is made up of 13 amino acids.

The chain employs TRBV4-1 and TRBJ2-4; unclear D gene. Germline V gene data show CDR1 as MGHRA and CDR2 as YSYEKL. V lost 0 bases to trimming and J lost 0 bases, with 12 bases between them. This CDR3 has 17 residues. The CDR3 here is CASSQEGTFLAKNIQYF. CDR3 DNA: TGCGCCAGCAGCCAAGAAGGAACATTTTTAGCCAAAAACATTCAGTACTTC.

This chain connects TRBV4-1 to TRBJ1-4; 8 nucleotides line up with TRBD1. Trimming took 3 bases from V and 8 from J; bases not matched to a gene: 8. The CDR3 consists of 15 residues. The germline gives CDR1 MGHRA, CDR2 YSYEKL. The CDR3 nucleotides are TGCGCCAGCAGCCAGCCCGGGACAGGTAACGAAAAACTGTTTTTT. Translating it yields CASSQPGTGNEKLFF.

Many counts were recorded for this clonotype. The J gene is TRBJ1-2, the V gene TRBV2; D gene uncertain. This CDR3 has 14 amino acids. The germline V and J ends were trimmed by 8 bases and 3 bases, with 16 bases remaining between them. Germline lookup yields CDR1 SNHLY and CDR2 FYNNEI. CDR3 residues: CASPAGPEDYGYTF. DNA for the CDR3: TGTGCCAGCCCAGCAGGCCCTGAGGACTATGGCTACACCTTC. Drawing the rest from reference TRBV2 and TRBJ1-2, the complete variable domain is EPEVTQTPSHQVTQMGQEVILRCVPISNHLYFYWYRQILGQKVEFLVSFYNNEISEKSEIFDDQFSVERPDGSNFTLKIRSTKLEDSAMYFCASPAGPEDYGYTFGSGTRLTVV.

This clonotype was observed many times. The chain uses TRBV20-1 and TRBJ2-2; maybe TRBD2 (5 bases). The CDR3 length is 15 residues. V was trimmed by 1 base and J by 2 bases, leaving 11 bases between them. Germline V gene sequence: CDR1 DFQATT, CDR2 SNEGSKA (reference sequence). The CDR3 reads CSARVIATNTGELFF. CDR3 DNA sequence: TGCAGTGCTAGAGTAATAGCGACAAACACCGGGGAGCTGTTTTTT.

The rearrangement uses TRBV7-8 and TRBJ1-6; a weak D match, TRBD1 (6 bases). Trimming shortened V by 4 bases and J by 0 bases, and 13 bases separated the two germline ends. The CDR3 loop spans 17 amino acids. Germline CDR1 and CDR2: SGHVS and FQNEAQ. The CDR3 region is CASSSPGASSYNSPLHF. Here the CDR3 DNA reads TGTGCCAGCAGCTCCCCAGGGGCGAGCTCCTATAATTCACCCCTCCACTTT.

This clonotype was observed many times. The V and J genes are TRBV7-9 and TRBJ2-4; D may be TRBD1 or TRBD2 (5 bases each). Germline-derived CDR1 and CDR2 are SEHNR and FQNEAQ (reference sequence). CDR3 length equals 17 residues. With 4 bases removed from V and 4 bases from J, the gap between germline ends came to 20 bases. The CDR3 nucleotides are TGTGCCAGCAGCTACGGACGAGGGGTTGGAACAAAAAACATTCAGTACTTC. It yields the protein CASSYGRGVGTKNIQYF.

In this sample, this clonotype turned up many times. The chain joins TRBV2 to TRBJ2-5; D could derive from TRBD1 or TRBD2 (5 bases each). V shed 9 bases and J shed 1 base, with 15 bases lying between them. In germline, CDR1 is SNHLY, CDR2 FYNNEI. The CDR3 totals 14 residues. The CDR3 coding sequence is TGTGCCAGTACACCGGGACGACCCCAAGAGACCCAGTACTTC. Its translation is CASTPGRPQETQYF.